The rows below give T cell receptor beta chains drawn from one sample of a study of cytomegalovirus exposure and HLA in healthy donors. Method: immunoSEQ multiplex PCR; TCRdb's copy keeps in-frame clones and lacks some. Found here are 90,000 to 120,000 clones, roughly 70% of them singletons; the top ten hold about a tenth. Sequencing input: PBMCs. These receptors were obtained from a man aged 35-49 years in good health and CMV-seropositive. The CDR3 runs from the conserved cysteine through the conserved F or W. A D gene is named only where the DNA matches it firmly. A row's size may be missing; if present it is once, few, many or a size class.

cdr3_nt cdr3_aa j_call v_call cdr3_length clone_size d_call
TGTGCCAGCAGCTCTACTAGCGGGAGATGGACCGGGGAGCTGTTTTTT CASSSTSGRWTGELFF TRBJ2-2 TRBV28 16 NA TRBD2
TGTGCCAGCAGCACTCAGACACATGGGAACACCGGGGAGCTGTTTTTT CASSTQTHGNTGELFF TRBJ2-2 TRBV7-8 16 few NA
TGTGCCAGCAGCTTAACAGGGGCGGGGGAAAAACTGTTTTTT CASSLTGAGEKLFF TRBJ1-4 TRBV7-3 14 few NA
TGCGCCGGCAGTGATTCTGGACAGGGCTACGAGCAGTACTTC CAGSDSGQGYEQYF TRBJ2-7 TRBV10-1 14 NA TRBD1
TGTGCCAGTAGTGGGGGACAGGGGGCTATGAACACTGAAGCTTTCTTT CASSGGQGAMNTEAFF TRBJ1-1 TRBV19 16 few TRBD1
TGTGCCAGCTCACCACCCCCCGTCGGTCTTTTGTATGAGCAGTTCTTC CASSPPPVGLLYEQFF TRBJ2-1 TRBV18 16 NA NA
TGTGCCTGGAGTTCAGGACTAGTCACAGATACGCAGTATTTT CAWSSGLVTDTQYF TRBJ2-3 TRBV30 14 NA TRBD2
TGTGCCAGCAGCCCTGGACAGGGTGAGGGCTACACCTTC CASSPGQGEGYTF TRBJ1-2 TRBV7-3 13 NA TRBD1
TGTGCCAGCAGCTTTCATAGCGATGAGCAGTTCTTC CASSFHSDEQFF TRBJ2-1 TRBV7-3 12 NA NA
TGTGCCAGCAGTCCCCGTGGAGGGAGGGATACGCAGTATTTT CASSPRGGRDTQYF TRBJ2-3 TRBV6-1 14 NA NA
TGTGCCTGGAGTGGTAAGACAGGGTCCTACGAGCAGTACTTC CAWSGKTGSYEQYF TRBJ2-7 TRBV30 14 NA TRBD1
TGTGCCAGCAGCTTGGGGCGGAACCACCCCACAGATACGCAGTATTTT CASSLGRNHPTDTQYF TRBJ2-3 TRBV5-6 16 NA NA
TGTGCCAGCAGCTTAGCGGGAAACGCGAATGAGCAGTTCTTC CASSLAGNANEQFF TRBJ2-1 TRBV5-8 14 NA TRBD2
TGTGCCAGCAGCCAGTCCCTTTGGGACAGGGACACTGAAGCTTTCTTT CASSQSLWDRDTEAFF TRBJ1-1 TRBV4-2 16 few TRBD1
TGTGCCAGCAGTAAACTAGCGGGAGGGCGCACAGATACGCAGTATTTT CASSKLAGGRTDTQYF TRBJ2-3 TRBV27 16 NA TRBD2
TGCGCCAGCAGCTGGGACCGGGACATCGAGGATAACACTGAAGCTTTCTTT CASSWDRDIEDNTEAFF TRBJ1-1 TRBV5-1 17 NA NA
TGTGCCAGCAGTACCTTCCAAGGGGAGGCAGAGACCCAGTACTTC CASSTFQGEAETQYF TRBJ2-5 TRBV6-5 15 NA NA
TGTGCCAGCTCACCACTGACTAACAATGAGCAGTTCTTC CASSPLTNNEQFF TRBJ2-1 TRBV18 13 NA NA
TGTGCCAGCAGCTTAGCGGGAAGGAGGGGTGAAGCTTTCTTT CASSLAGRRGEAFF TRBJ1-1 TRBV7-9 14 few NA
TGTGCCAGCAGTGGGACTAGCGGGAGGGGTGAGCAGTTCTTC CASSGTSGRGEQFF TRBJ2-1 TRBV2 14 NA TRBD2
TGCAGCGGGGGACAGGGGGTCGAGACCCAGTACTTC CSGGQGVETQYF TRBJ2-5 TRBV29-1 12 NA TRBD1
TGTGCCAGCAGCTTTGGAGGGAACAATGAGCAGTTCTTC CASSFGGNNEQFF TRBJ2-1 TRBV7-3 13 NA NA
TGCGCCAGCAGCTTGGCCGGGTTTGAGGAGACCCAGTACTTC CASSLAGFEETQYF TRBJ2-5 TRBV5-1 14 NA NA
TGTGCCAGCAGCTTAGTGGGGGCGGGACAGGGCACAGATACGCAGTATTTT CASSLVGAGQGTDTQYF TRBJ2-3 TRBV7-2 17 few TRBD1
TGTGCCAGCAGTGTCTCCTCAGGGGGAGGGAACACTGAAGCTTTCTTT CASSVSSGGGNTEAFF TRBJ1-1 TRBV6-1 16 NA TRBD1
TGTGCCAGCAGTTTAGGCACAGGGGGATCCACCGGGGAGCTGTTTTTT CASSLGTGGSTGELFF TRBJ2-2 TRBV27 16 NA TRBD1
TGTGCCAGCAGTTACCGGACAGCCACAGATACGCAGTATTTT CASSYRTATDTQYF TRBJ2-3 TRBV6-5 14 NA NA
TGTGCCAGCACCCTGACACGGGGGGCAGATACGCAGTATTTT CASTLTRGADTQYF TRBJ2-3 TRBV2 14 NA TRBD2
TGTGCCAGCAGCCCCTCAAGGGAGGAGACCCAGTACTTC CASSPSREETQYF TRBJ2-5 TRBV11-2 13 NA NA